This note documents a single T cell receptor (beta chain) sequence. Its antigen is still unknown. Libraries were made from RNA as TCR cDNA, using a modified protocol. TCRdb fed the 5' RACE reads into MiXCR, producing one record per CDR3 protein. The table lists 300,000 to 450,000 distinct CDR3 sequences, roughly 30% of them singletons. The entry originates in a study of identical twins' blood T cells. General observations from the study: Twins shared more top CDR3 clonotypes than unrelated donors did.

All three twin pairs grew up together with likely shared infections and vaccines. Looked up from germline, CDR1 is SQVTM and CDR2 is ANQGSEA. Unmatched junction bases numbered 8, after V lost 7 bases and J lost 3 bases. This CDR3 has 13 amino acids. The V and J genes are TRBV29-1 and TRBJ1-2; TRBD1 matches 7 bases. The sample was PBMCs. The receptor was derived from a woman aged 18 to 55 in good health. In DNA, the CDR3 is TGCAGCGGTGGGGCCAGGGGGGACTATGGCTACACCTTC. As protein: CSGGARGDYGYTF.